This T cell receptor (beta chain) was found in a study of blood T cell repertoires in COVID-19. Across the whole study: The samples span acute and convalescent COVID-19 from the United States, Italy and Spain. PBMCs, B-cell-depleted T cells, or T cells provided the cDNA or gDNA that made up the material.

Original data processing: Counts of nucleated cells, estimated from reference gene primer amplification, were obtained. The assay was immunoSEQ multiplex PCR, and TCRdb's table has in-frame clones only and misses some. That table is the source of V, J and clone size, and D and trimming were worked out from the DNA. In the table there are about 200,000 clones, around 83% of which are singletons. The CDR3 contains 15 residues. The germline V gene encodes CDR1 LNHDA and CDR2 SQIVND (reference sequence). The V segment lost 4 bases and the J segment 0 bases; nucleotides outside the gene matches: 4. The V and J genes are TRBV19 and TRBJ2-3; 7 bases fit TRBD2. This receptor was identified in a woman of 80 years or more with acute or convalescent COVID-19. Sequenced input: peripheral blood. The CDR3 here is CASSTGTTSTDTQYF. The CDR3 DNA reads TGTGCCAGTAGTACCGGGACTACTAGCACAGATACGCAGTATTTT.